This passage covers 17 T cell receptor beta chains from one sample sequenced in a study of OX40 agonist ivuxolimab in advanced cancers. Libraries were prepared by immunoSEQ multiplex PCR; TCRdb keeps only in-frame clonotypes and omits some of them. The sample has 45,000 to 50,000 clones, 85% to 90% seen once. Specimen: CD4+ or CD8+ T cells sorted from blood, collected in a trial of the OX40 agonist ivuxolimab. These receptors all stem from an adult with an advanced solid tumor such as melanoma, head and neck, liver or kidney cancer.

This clone was observed a handful of times. The junction differs from germline at one of its ends, possibly a read error. The rearrangement joins TRBV7-9 to TRBJ2-3; TRBD1 matches 7 bases. This CDR3 spans 12 amino acids. Germline V gene sequence: CDR1 SEHNR, CDR2 FQNEAQ (reference sequence). In DNA, the CDR3 is TGTGCTAGCAGCCCAGGGGGAGATACGCAGTATTTT. Translating it yields CASSPGGDTQYF.

The CDR3 region is CAISEYATIPDNEQFF. CDR3 in DNA: TGTGCCATCAGTGAGTATGCAACCATACCTGACAATGAGCAGTTCTTC. The rearrangement links TRBV10-3 to TRBJ2-1; D remains ambiguous. Trimming left V 1 base short and J 5 bases short, with 15 bases between. The CDR3 consists of 16 residues. CDR1 ENHRY and CDR2 SYGVKD come from the germline V gene.

As concerns this clone: At one of its ends the junction is not consistent with the germline gene, which may arise from a read error. The chain recombines TRBV27 with TRBJ1-2; D is ambiguous. CDR3 length: 11 amino acids. Germline assignment: CDR1 MNHEY and CDR2 SMNVEV (reference sequence). The CDR3 here is CASSHNHQPVF. The DNA of the CDR3 is TGTGCCAGCAGTCACAATCACCAACCGGTCTTC.

The gene calls are TRBV5-8 and TRBJ2-7; D perhaps matches TRBD2 (5 bases). Germline V gene sequence: CDR1 SGHTS, CDR2 YDEGEE. Trimming shortened V by 4 bases and J by 7 bases, and 15 bases separated the two germline ends. The CDR3 is made up of 13 amino acids. This chain's CDR3 is CASSPATPGEQYF. DNA for the CDR3: TGTGCCAGCAGCCCGGCGACACCGGGGGAGCAGTACTTC.

V is TRBV4-1 and J is TRBJ2-7, with 9 bases matching TRBD2. The CDR3 has 18 residues. The J segment lost 0 bases and the V segment lost 2 bases, leaving 11 bases of the junction unmatched. Looked up from germline, CDR1 is MGHRA and CDR2 is YSYEKL. DNA for the CDR3: TGCGCCAGCAGCCAACTCGGGACAGCGGGGGGAATCTCCTACGAGCAGTACTTC. Translated: CASSQLGTAGGISYEQYF.

The chain is built from TRBV9 and TRBJ2-1, with a possible D match to TRBD2 (5 bases). CDR1 and CDR2 from the germline V gene are SGDLS and YYNGEE. The CDR3 has 16 residues. The V end was cut by 3 bases, the J end by 0 bases, with 13 bases between. CDR3 amino acids: CASSALAGSSYNEQFF. As DNA, the CDR3 is TGTGCCAGCAGCGCCCTAGCAGGAAGCTCCTACAATGAGCAGTTCTTC. The full variable domain, with the rest looked up from reference TRBV9 and TRBJ2-1, is DSGVTQTPKHLITATGQRVTLRCSPRSGDLSVYWYQQSLDQGLQFLIQYYNGEERAKGNILERFSAQQFPDLHSELNLSSLELGDSALYFCASSALAGSSYNEQFFGPGTRLTVL.

V is TRBV9 and J is TRBJ2-1; 8 nucleotides match TRBD2. Germline assignment: CDR1 SGDLS and CDR2 YYNGEE. The CDR3 is 17 amino acids. The V gene end was trimmed by 0 bases and the J gene end by 8 bases; junction bases not matched to a gene: 13. This CDR3 reads CASSVAEGREGFDEQFF. The CDR3 nucleotides read TGTGCCAGCAGCGTAGCCGAGGGACGGGAGGGCTTCGATGAGCAGTTCTTC.

V gene TRBV29-1 combines with J gene TRBJ2-5, with D perhaps assigned TRBD1 or TRBD2 (5 bases each). This CDR3 is built from 13 residues. Trimming stripped 3 bases from V and 5 bases from J, with 13 bases between. Germline-derived CDR1 and CDR2 are SQVTM and ANQGSEA. CDR3 nucleotides: TGCAGCGTTGATCACCGGGGCGGGGAGACCCAGTACTTC. Its translation is CSVDHRGGETQYF.

The gene calls are TRBV29-1 and TRBJ1-1; D may be TRBD1 (6 bases). CDR1 SQVTM and CDR2 ANQGSEA come from the germline V gene. Trimming shortened V by 1 base and J by 5 bases, and 14 bases separated the two germline ends. This CDR3 has 14 amino acids. The CDR3 DNA reads TGCAGCGTTGAAGCAACAGGGTTGAGGACTGAAGCTTTCTTT. Translated: CSVEATGLRTEAFF.

The chain recombines TRBV9 with TRBJ1-3, with 10 bases that match TRBD1. Germline trimming cut 3 bases from V and 2 bases from J; bases unmatched to any gene: 2. The CDR3 covers 15 residues. Germline CDR1 reads SGDLS; CDR2 reads YYNGEE. CDR3 DNA sequence: TGTGCCAGCAGCGACGGGACAGGGGCTGGAAACACCATATATTTT. Translation gives CASSDGTGAGNTIYF.

The rearrangement links TRBV19 to TRBJ2-5; D possibly corresponds to TRBD2 (7 bases). Germline V lookup: CDR1 LNHDA, CDR2 SQIVND (reference sequence). The V gene lost 1 base and the J gene lost 7 bases, with 16 bases spanning the gap. The CDR3 has 15 residues. The CDR3 DNA is TGTGCCAGTAGTATAGGACATCGGGGGGCAGGGACCCAGTACTTC. This encodes CASSIGHRGAGTQYF.

The chain combines TRBV28 with TRBJ2-3; 9 bases agree with TRBD2. Germline-derived CDR1 and CDR2 are MDHEN and SYDVKM. Trimming cost V 3 bases and J 4 bases; bases outside gene matches: 5. CDR3 size: 15 residues. CDR3 in amino acids: CASSFGAGGADTQYF. DNA for the CDR3: TGTGCCAGCAGTTTCGGGGCGGGAGGGGCAGATACGCAGTATTTT. Filled out from reference TRBV28 and TRBJ2-3, the complete variable domain reads DVKVTQSSRYLVKRTGEKVFLECVQDMDHENMFWYRQDPGLGLRLIYFSYDVKMKEKGDIPEGYSVSREKKERFSLILESASTNQTSMYLCASSFGAGGADTQYFGPGTRLTVL.

The chain combines TRBV11-2 with TRBJ1-1, with D possibly being TRBD1 (5 bases). Trimming shortened V by 3 bases and J by 4 bases, and 15 bases separated the two germline ends. This CDR3 contains 15 residues. Germline V gene data show CDR1 as SGHAT and CDR2 as FQNNGV. The CDR3 DNA is TGTGCCAGCAGCTTCAGTCTGGGTGGGGGCACTGAAGCTTTCTTT. Translation gives CASSFSLGGGTEAFF.

This CDR3 is CASSQVREQFF. The CDR3 bases are TGCGCCAGCAGCCAGGTGCGGGAGCAGTTCTTC. The rearrangement links TRBV4-1 to TRBJ2-1; D is unclear. CDR1 and CDR2 (germline): MGHRA, YSYEKL. CDR3 length: 11 amino acids. V was shortened by 3 bases and J by 10 bases, with 7 bases between the two germline ends.

This clone was recorded a few times. The chain is built from TRBV7-9 and TRBJ2-1, with a possible D match to TRBD2 (6 bases). Germline loops: CDR1 SEHNR, CDR2 FQNEAQ (reference sequence). The CDR3 sequence is 13 residues long. With 5 bases removed from V and 12 bases from J, the gap between germline ends came to 17 bases. The CDR3 region is CASSPEGLVGQFF. CDR3 DNA sequence: TGTGCCAGCAGCCCCGAGGGACTTGTGGGGCAGTTCTTC.

The chain links TRBV7-8 to TRBJ2-6; D gene uncertain. The CDR3 loop spans 16 amino acids. Germline loops: CDR1 SGHVS, CDR2 FQNEAQ. V was cut by 3 bases and J by 0 bases, with 9 bases left in between. CDR3 coding DNA: TGTGCCAGCAGCTTCGCTTACTACTCTGGGGCCAACGTCCTGACTTTC. This translates into CASSFAYYSGANVLTF.

The CDR3 loop reads CASSAGTPEHEQYF. The CDR3 nucleotides are TGTGCCAGCAGCGCGGGAACCCCGGAACACGAGCAGTACTTC. V and J are TRBV9 and TRBJ2-7; D is possibly TRBD2 (5 bases). The CDR3 runs 14 residues. V dropped 3 bases and J dropped 5 bases, with 15 bases sitting between them. From germline, CDR1 is SGDLS and CDR2 YYNGEE. The variable domain in full, completed from reference TRBV9 and TRBJ2-7, reads DSGVTQTPKHLITATGQRVTLRCSPRSGDLSVYWYQQSLDQGLQFLIQYYNGEERAKGNILERFSAQQFPDLHSELNLSSLELGDSALYFCASSAGTPEHEQYFGPGTRLTVT.